This T cell receptor beta chain was recovered during a study of T-cell memory formation after mild COVID-19. As for the study in general: The two donors had largely donor-specific TCR clusters.

This clonotype was recorded many times. Its antigen remains unidentified. Whole-study findings and limits: Contracting clones from day 15 to 85 showed balanced CD4/CD8; later expanders favored CD4+. Contracting clones localized mainly to CM and EM when CD4+ and mainly to EMRA when CD8+.

CDR1 and CDR2 (germline): SGHRS, YFSETQ. Trimming removed 2 bases from V and 9 bases from J; junction bases left unmatched: 2. This CDR3 has 14 amino acids. TCRdb recomputed calls from the 5' RACE reads with MiXCR, one row per CDR3 protein. The sample carries over 150,000 distinct CDR3 sequences, 13% recorded once. The chain couples TRBV5-1 to TRBJ2-1, with 13 nucleotides matching TRBD2. The sample was PBMCs or a T cell subset sorted from them (not recorded which). The sequence came from a man between 18 and 29 years old who had mild COVID-19 (a few samples of this study predate the infection). Cell type and time point are not known. CDR3 in DNA: TGCGCCAGCAGCTTACTAGCGGGGGGGTTTGAGCAGTTCTTC. Encoded protein: CASSLLAGGFEQFF. The variable domain in full, with the rest retrieved from reference TRBV5-1 and TRBJ2-1, is KAGVTQTPRYLIKTRGQQVTLSCSPISGHRSVSWYQQTPGQGLQFLFEYFSETQRNKGNFPGRFSGRQFSNSRSEMNVSTLELGDSALYLCASSLLAGGFEQFFGPGTRLTVL.